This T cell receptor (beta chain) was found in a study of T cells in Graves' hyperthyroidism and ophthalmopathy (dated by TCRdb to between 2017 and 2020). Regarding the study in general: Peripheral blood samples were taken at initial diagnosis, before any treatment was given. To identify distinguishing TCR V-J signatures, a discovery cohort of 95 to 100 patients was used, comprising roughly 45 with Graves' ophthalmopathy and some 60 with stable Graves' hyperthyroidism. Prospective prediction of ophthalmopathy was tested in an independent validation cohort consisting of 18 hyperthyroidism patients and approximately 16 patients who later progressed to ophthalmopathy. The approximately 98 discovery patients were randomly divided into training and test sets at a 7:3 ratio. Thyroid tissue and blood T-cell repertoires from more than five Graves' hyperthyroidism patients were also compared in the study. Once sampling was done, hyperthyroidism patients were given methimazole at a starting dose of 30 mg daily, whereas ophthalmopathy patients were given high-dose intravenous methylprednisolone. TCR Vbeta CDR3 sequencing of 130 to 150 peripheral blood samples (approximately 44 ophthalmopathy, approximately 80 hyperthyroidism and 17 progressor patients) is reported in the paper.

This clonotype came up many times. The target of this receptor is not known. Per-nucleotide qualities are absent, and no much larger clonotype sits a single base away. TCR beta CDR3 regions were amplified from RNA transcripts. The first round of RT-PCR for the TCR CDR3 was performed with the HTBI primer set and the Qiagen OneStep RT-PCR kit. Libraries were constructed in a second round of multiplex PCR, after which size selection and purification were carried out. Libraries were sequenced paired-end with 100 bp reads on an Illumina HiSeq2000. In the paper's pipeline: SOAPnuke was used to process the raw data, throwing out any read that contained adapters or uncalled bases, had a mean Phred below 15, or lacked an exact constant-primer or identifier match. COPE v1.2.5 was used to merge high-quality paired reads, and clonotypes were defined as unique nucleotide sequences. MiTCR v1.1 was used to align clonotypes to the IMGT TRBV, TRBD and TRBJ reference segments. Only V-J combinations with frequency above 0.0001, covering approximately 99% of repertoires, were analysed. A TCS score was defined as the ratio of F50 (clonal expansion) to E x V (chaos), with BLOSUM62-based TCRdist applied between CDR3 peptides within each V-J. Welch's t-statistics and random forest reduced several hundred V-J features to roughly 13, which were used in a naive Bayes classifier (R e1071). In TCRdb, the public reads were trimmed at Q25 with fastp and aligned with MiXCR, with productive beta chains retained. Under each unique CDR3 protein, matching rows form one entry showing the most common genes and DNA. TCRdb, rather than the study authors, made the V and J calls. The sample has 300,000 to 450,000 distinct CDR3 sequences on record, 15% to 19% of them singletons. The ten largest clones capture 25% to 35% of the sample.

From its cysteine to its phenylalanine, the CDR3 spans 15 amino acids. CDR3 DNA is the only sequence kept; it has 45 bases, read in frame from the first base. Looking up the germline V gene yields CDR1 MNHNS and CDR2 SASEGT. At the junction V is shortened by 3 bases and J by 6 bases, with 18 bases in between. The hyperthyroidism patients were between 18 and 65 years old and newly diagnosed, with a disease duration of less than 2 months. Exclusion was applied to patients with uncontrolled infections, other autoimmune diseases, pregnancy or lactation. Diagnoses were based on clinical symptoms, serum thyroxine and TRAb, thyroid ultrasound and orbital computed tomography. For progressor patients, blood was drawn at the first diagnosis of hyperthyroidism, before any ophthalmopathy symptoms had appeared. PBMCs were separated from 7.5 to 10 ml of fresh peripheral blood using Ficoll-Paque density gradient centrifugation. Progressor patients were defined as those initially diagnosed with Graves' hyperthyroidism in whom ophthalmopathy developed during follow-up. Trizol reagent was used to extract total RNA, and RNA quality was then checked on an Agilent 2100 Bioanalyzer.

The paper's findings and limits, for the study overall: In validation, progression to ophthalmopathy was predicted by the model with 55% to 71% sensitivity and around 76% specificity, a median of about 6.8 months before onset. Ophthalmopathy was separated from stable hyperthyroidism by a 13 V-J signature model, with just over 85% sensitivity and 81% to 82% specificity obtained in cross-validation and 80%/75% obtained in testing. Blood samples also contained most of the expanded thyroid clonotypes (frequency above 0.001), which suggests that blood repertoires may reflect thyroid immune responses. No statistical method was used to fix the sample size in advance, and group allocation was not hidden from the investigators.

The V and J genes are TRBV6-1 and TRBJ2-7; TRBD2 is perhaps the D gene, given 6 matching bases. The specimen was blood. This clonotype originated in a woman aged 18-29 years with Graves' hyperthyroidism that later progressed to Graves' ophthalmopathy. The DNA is TGTGCCAGCAGTGAGATCGGGGGTTCCGTACGCGAGCAGTACTTC. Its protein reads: CASSEIGGSVREQYF.